These 18 T cell receptor beta chains were all obtained from the same sample, sequenced in a study of early T cells in non-severe SARS-CoV-2 infection. TCRdb re-derived calls from the 5' RACE reads in MiXCR, one entry per CDR3 protein. The sample holds tens of thousands of distinct CDR3 sequences, more than 12% seen once. The starting material was whole blood, obtained at baseline. These TCRs come from an adult who was a healthcare worker with PCR-confirmed SARS-CoV-2 infection or an uninfected control (not recorded which).

This clonotype was seen many times. The V and J genes are TRBV29-1 and TRBJ2-1; the D is unclear. CDR3 length: 14 residues. Per the germline V gene, CDR1 is SQVTM and CDR2 is ANQGSEA. Trimming cost V 8 bases and J 0 bases, with 14 bases left between them. For the CDR3, the DNA is TGCAGCACCGACACGATGACCTCCTACAATGAGCAGTTCTTC. Encoded protein: CSTDTMTSYNEQFF.

There are a few counts of this clonotype. This chain uses TRBV7-8 with TRBJ2-7; 13 bases agree with TRBD2. Losses at the gene ends were 6 bases for V and 5 bases for J; bases not matched to a gene: 4. The germline CDR1 and CDR2 sequences are SGHVS and FQNEAQ. The CDR3 is made up of 14 amino acids. CDR3 nucleotide sequence: TGTGCCAGCAGGTCGACTAGCGGGGGGAACGAGCAGTACTTC. Protein product: CASRSTSGGNEQYF.

This clonotype was recorded many times. V gene TRBV6-5 combines with J gene TRBJ1-4, with 7 nucleotides matching TRBD1. Germline CDR1 and CDR2: MNHEY and SVGAGI. CDR3 length: 14 amino acids. Trimming cost V 8 bases and J 2 bases; bases outside gene matches: 5. This chain's CDR3 is CASARGPTNEKLFF. CDR3 DNA: TGTGCCAGCGCGAGGGGGCCGACTAATGAAAAACTGTTTTTT.

The chain has TRBV15 and TRBJ2-3, with D uncertain. V was pared by 0 bases and J by 2 bases, with 9 bases between. This CDR3 comprises 15 residues. CDR1 and CDR2 from the germline V gene are LNHNV and YYDKDF (reference sequence). The DNA for the CDR3 is TGTGCCACCAGCAGAGATGGGCAGTCCACAGATACGCAGTATTTT. Residues: CATSRDGQSTDTQYF.

The chain joins TRBV29-1 to TRBJ2-1, with D uncertain. CDR1 is SQVTM and CDR2 is ANQGSEA in the germline V gene. The germline V and J ends were trimmed by 7 bases and 5 bases, with 6 bases remaining between them. The CDR3 runs 10 residues. The CDR3, as DNA: TGCAGCGCAGGAGACAATGAGCAGTTCTTC. It encodes CSAGDNEQFF.

The genes are TRBV2 and TRBJ2-3; D not certain. CDR3 length equals 11 residues. Germline values: CDR1 SNHLY, CDR2 FYNNEI. Deletions cut 4 bases from V and 6 bases from J, with 5 bases between. This CDR3 is CASSVRDTQYF. The CDR3 DNA reads TGTGCCAGCAGTGTTAGGGATACGCAGTATTTT.

V gene TRBV20-1 combines with J gene TRBJ2-3, with D uncertain. The CDR3 runs 15 residues. V dropped 6 bases and J dropped 2 bases, with 18 bases sitting between them. The V gene's germline CDR1 is DFQATT and CDR2 SNEGSKA (reference sequence). CDR3 nucleotide sequence: TGCAGTGCATTAGGGCTCCTATACCCCACAGATACGCAGTATTTT. Residues: CSALGLLYPTDTQYF.

The J gene is TRBJ2-7, the V gene TRBV11-3, with TRBD1 as a possible D gene (5 bases). The V end was cut by 6 bases, the J end by 4 bases, with 25 bases between. The length of the CDR3 is 17 residues. In germline, CDR1 is SGHNT, CDR2 YENEEA. For the CDR3, the DNA is TGTGCCAGCAGTCCCTCCCATCTCTGGACAAGGAGTTACGAGCAGTACTTC. It translates to CASSPSHLWTRSYEQYF.

The chain is built from TRBV28 and TRBJ2-7; 9 nucleotides align to TRBD2. J lost 2 bases, V lost 5 bases, and 10 bases had no gene match. The CDR3 is made up of 16 amino acids. Germline CDR1 is MDHEN and CDR2 is SYDVKM. The CDR3 DNA sequence: TGTGCCAGCAGTAAACAGGCGGGGGGGAATCCCTACGAGCAGTACTTC. Translating gives CASSKQAGGNPYEQYF.

This clonotype was seen only a few times. The rearrangement links TRBV9 to TRBJ1-2, with no clear D. The CDR3 has 14 amino acids. Germline V gene lookup returns CDR1 SGDLS and CDR2 YYNGEE. V lost 0 bases and J 3 bases, leaving 9 bases between the germline ends. In nucleotides, the CDR3 is TGTGCCAGCAGCGTAGGATCCAGTGACTATGGCTACACCTTC. Encoded protein: CASSVGSSDYGYTF. The full variable domain, its missing parts supplied by reference TRBV9 and TRBJ1-2, is DSGVTQTPKHLITATGQRVTLRCSPRSGDLSVYWYQQSLDQGLQFLIQYYNGEERAKGNILERFSAQQFPDLHSELNLSSLELGDSALYFCASSVGSSDYGYTFGSGTRLTVV.

This clonotype was recorded a few times. The chain carries TRBV29-1 and TRBJ2-3; maybe TRBD1 (6 bases). The CDR3 contains 17 residues. CDR1 and CDR2 (germline): SQVTM, ANQGSEA. V was pared by 5 bases and J by 6 bases, with 27 bases between. CDR3 DNA: TGCAGCGTTTTCTGCAGGGGATTAAGTAGAAGGATGGATACGCAGTATTTT. Translating gives CSVFCRGLSRRMDTQYF.

This clonotype was detected only a few times. Relative to the germline gene, one junction end is altered; a read error may explain this. This chain links TRBV5-1 with TRBJ2-2, with TRBD2 matching 8 bases. Germline assignment: CDR1 SGHRS and CDR2 YFSETQ. The CDR3 runs to 16 residues. The DNA of the CDR3 is TGCGCCAGCAGAGTTACTAGCGGCGACGGCACCGGGGAGCTGCTTTTT. Translation: CASRVTSGDGTGELLF.

V and J are TRBV9 and TRBJ1-2; D remains unclear. V dropped 0 bases and J dropped 5 bases, with 11 bases sitting between them. This CDR3 is 14 amino acids long. Germline CDR1 SGDLS, CDR2 YYNGEE. The CDR3 region has the DNA TGTGCCAGCAGCGTAGTGGACGACCCATATGGCTACACCTTC. This sequence encodes CASSVVDDPYGYTF.

The count of this clonotype is one. The genes are TRBV6-2 or TRBV6-3 and TRBJ2-5, with D unclear. CDR1 and CDR2 (germline): MNHEY, SVGEGT. This CDR3 region has 11 residues. Trimming left V 6 bases short and J 5 bases short, with 7 bases between. CDR3 in amino acids: CASRQGETQYF. CDR3 in DNA: TGTGCCAGCAGGCAAGGGGAGACCCAGTACTTC.

This clonotype was seen a handful of times. Here the CDR3 reads CASSPRGSDGDTQYF. The DNA of the CDR3 is TGCGCCAGCAGCCCTCGCGGTTCGGACGGGGATACGCAGTATTTT. This sequence joins TRBV5-1 and TRBJ2-3, with D uncertain. Germline V lookup: CDR1 SGHRS, CDR2 YFSETQ. The CDR3 has 15 residues. Between the trimmed V and J ends, which lost 4 bases and 6 bases, there was a span of 18 bases.

This clonotype was counted a few times. This sequence joins TRBV5-5 and TRBJ1-3; D call uncertain. Germline-derived CDR1 and CDR2 are SGHKS and YYEKEE (reference sequence). Trimming shortened V by 0 bases and J by 0 bases, and 7 bases separated the two germline ends. CDR3 size: 15 residues. Here the CDR3 DNA reads TGTGCCAGCAGCTTGGACTTCAGCTCTGGAAACACCATATATTTT. Translating gives CASSLDFSSGNTIYF.

This clonotype has a count of ten or more. The chain has TRBV18 and TRBJ1-1; D remains unclear. This CDR3 contains 13 residues. V lost 2 bases and J 1 base, leaving 5 bases between the germline ends. Germline CDR1 and CDR2: KGHSH and LQKENI. CDR3 region: CASSPGQNTEAFF. The CDR3 DNA is TGTGCCAGCTCACCAGGGCAGAACACTGAAGCTTTCTTT.

This chain links TRBV4-2 with TRBJ2-7; 9 bases are shared with TRBD1. CDR3 length: 15 residues. Germline lookup yields CDR1 LGHNA and CDR2 YNFKEQ. J lost 4 bases, V lost 3 bases, and 7 bases had no gene match. The DNA for the CDR3 is TGTGCCAGCAGCCAGGCTCTCGGACAGGGGTACGAGCAGTACTTC. It yields the protein CASSQALGQGYEQYF.